A single T cell receptor beta chain is shown here with its context. Its binding antigen is unknown. Base quality data are lacking; no much larger clone is found one base away. TCR cDNA was synthesized by 5'RACE template switching, which introduced a universal primer site and unique molecular identifiers. Priming for cDNA synthesis came from both the TCR alpha and TCR beta constant segments. Libraries were amplified in two PCR steps, with sample barcodes and sequencing adapters added in the second step. Sequencing of the libraries was done on either Illumina HiSeq 2500 (2x100 bp) or NovaSeq (2x150 bp). The source study handled its data this way. MIGEC handled demultiplexing of reads and collapsing into UMI consensus sequences, while MiXCR performed V(D)J alignment. Clonotypes responding to the vaccine were identified with edgeR on replicate PBMC samples, with the criteria of FDR below 0.01 and a log2 fold change above 5 up to day 15. Bulk clonotypes were assigned CD4 or CD8 identity according to which sequenced CD4 or CD8 repertoire held them at higher abundance. TCRdb applied fastp at Q25 and MiXCR to the public reads, then kept only in-frame beta chains. One record per CDR3 amino acid sequence lists the most common genes and DNA. Here the V and J calls rest on TCRdb's processing, not on the authors' analysis. Counted in this sample were 500,000 to 650,000 distinct CDR3 sequences; around 16% of them appeared once. The ten largest clones represent approximately 15% of the sample.

The CDR3 runs 13 amino acids, cysteine and phenylalanine included. This entry keeps only the CDR3 DNA: 39 bases, framed from base 1. V is reduced by 1 base and J by 9 bases, leaving a spacing of 9 bases between them. CDR1 SGHDN and CDR2 FVKESK were looked up in the germline V gene. The source of the sample is a study of T cells after yellow fever vaccination (dated by TCRdb to 2018 to 2020). In terms of the full investigation: The SMART-Seq v4 Ultra Low Input RNA kit was used to prepare libraries from fractions with low cell numbers. Blood was drawn at multiple timepoints before and after primary and secondary immunization, with bulk PBMC replicates and cell subsets isolated. Two healthy male donors, one aged 18 to 30 and one aged 30 to 40 years, made up the cohort. To track T-cell clones before and after primary and booster YFV17D yellow fever vaccination, bulk TCR alpha and beta repertoires were sequenced longitudinally. What the authors observed across the whole study: FACS-sorted repertoires could contain abundant contaminating clonotypes from the bulk population, so computational filtering was required. The secondary T-cell response was weaker than the primary response but faster, peaking on day 5 instead of day 15. A small fraction of clonotypes showed up in both the CD4 and CD8 compartments, probably as a result of convergent recombination. Because only two donors were included in the study, the extent to which the findings can be generalized is limited. After the booster, most of the clones that had expanded following primary vaccination were detected again (roughly 97% of CD4 and around 90% of CD8), which suggests that memory was broadly maintained.

The treatment or condition label for this specimen denotes: live attenuated yellow fever vaccine strain. At every blood-draw timepoint, two biological replicates of bulk PBMCs were collected. A standard Ficoll-Paque protocol was used to isolate PBMCs from peripheral blood. TriZol was used to extract RNA from bulk PBMCs, from CD4 and CD8 fractions, and from dextramer-positive and dextramer-negative fractions. The receptor comes from a young man who received the YFV17D yellow fever vaccine. This specimen consisted of PBMCs, obtained 5 days after the first yellow fever vaccination. Rearrangement joined TRBV14 to TRBJ2-2; a confident D gene designation cannot be given. The DNA sequence is given as TGTGCCAGCAGCCAAGGTTATGACCGGGAGCTGTTTTTT. Its protein is CASSQGYDRELFF. The CDR3, completed at both ends by the reference TRBV14 and TRBJ2-2 genes, gives the full variable domain EAGVTQFPSHSVIEKGQTVTLRCDPISGHDNLYWYRRVMGKEIKFLLHFVKESKQDESGMPNNRFLAERTGGTYSTLKVQPAELEDSGVYFCASSQGYDRELFFGEGSRLTVL.